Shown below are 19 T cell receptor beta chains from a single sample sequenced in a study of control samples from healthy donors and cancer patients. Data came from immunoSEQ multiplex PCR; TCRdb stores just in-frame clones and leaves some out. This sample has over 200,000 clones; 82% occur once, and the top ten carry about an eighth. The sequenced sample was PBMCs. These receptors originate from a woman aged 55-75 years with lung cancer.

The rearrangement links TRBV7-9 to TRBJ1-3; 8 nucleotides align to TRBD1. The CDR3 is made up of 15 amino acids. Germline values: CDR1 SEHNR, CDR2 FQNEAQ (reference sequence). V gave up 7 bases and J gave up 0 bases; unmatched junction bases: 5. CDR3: CASIRGQGSGNTIYF. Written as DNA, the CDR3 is TGTGCCAGCATCCGTGGACAGGGCTCTGGAAACACCATATATTTT.

The CDR3 spells CASSGARGETQYF. The DNA for the CDR3 is TGTGCCAGTAGTGGAGCCCGGGGAGAGACCCAGTACTTC. The rearrangement joins TRBV19 to TRBJ2-5, with a possible D match to TRBD2 (5 bases). Germline V gives CDR1 LNHDA, CDR2 SQIVND (reference sequence). V was pared by 5 bases and J by 4 bases, with 11 bases between. The CDR3 has 13 residues. The entire variable domain, with the rest obtained from reference TRBV19 and TRBJ2-5, is as follows: DGGITQSPKYLFRKEGQNVTLSCEQNLNHDAMYWYRQDPGQGLRLIYYSQIVNDFQKGDIAEGYSVSREKKESFPLTVTSAQKNPTAFYLCASSGARGETQYFGPGTRLLVL.

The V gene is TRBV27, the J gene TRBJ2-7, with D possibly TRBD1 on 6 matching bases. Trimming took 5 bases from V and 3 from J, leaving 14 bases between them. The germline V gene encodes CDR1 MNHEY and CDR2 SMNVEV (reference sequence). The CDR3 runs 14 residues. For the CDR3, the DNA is TGTGCCAGCAGTCGTGGACAGTTATTCTACGAGCAGTACTTC. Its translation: CASSRGQLFYEQYF.

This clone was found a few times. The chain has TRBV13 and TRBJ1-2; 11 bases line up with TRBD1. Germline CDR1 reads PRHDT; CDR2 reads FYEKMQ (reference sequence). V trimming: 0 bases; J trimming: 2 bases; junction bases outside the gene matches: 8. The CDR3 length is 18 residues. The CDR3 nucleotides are TGTGCCAGCAGCTTAGGCTCCCGGGACAGGGGGGCGAACTATGGCTACACCTTC. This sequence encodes CASSLGSRDRGANYGYTF.

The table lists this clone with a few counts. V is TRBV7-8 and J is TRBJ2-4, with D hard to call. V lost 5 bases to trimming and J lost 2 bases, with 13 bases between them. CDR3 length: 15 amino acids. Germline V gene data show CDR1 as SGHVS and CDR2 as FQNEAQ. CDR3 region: CASSHARFTKNIQYF. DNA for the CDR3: TGTGCCAGCAGCCACGCACGTTTCACCAAAAACATTCAGTACTTC.

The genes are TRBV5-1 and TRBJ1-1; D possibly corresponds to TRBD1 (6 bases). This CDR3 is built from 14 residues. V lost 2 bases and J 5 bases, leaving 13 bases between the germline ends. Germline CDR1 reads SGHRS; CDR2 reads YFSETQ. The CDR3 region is CASSFSGTTTEAFF. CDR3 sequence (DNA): TGCGCCAGCAGCTTCTCCGGGACAACTACTGAAGCTTTCTTT.

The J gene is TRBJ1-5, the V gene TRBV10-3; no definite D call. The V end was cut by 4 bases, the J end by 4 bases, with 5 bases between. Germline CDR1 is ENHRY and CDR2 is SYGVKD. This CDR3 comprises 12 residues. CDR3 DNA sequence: TGTGCCATCAGTGGAGGGAATCAGCCCCAGCATTTT. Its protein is CAISGGNQPQHF.

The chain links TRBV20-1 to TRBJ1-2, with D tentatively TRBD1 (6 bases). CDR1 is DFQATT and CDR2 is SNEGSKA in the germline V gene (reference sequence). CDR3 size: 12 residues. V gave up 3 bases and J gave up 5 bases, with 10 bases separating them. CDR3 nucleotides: TGCAGTGCTAGTGACAGGTTGTATGGCTACACCTTC. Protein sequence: CSASDRLYGYTF.

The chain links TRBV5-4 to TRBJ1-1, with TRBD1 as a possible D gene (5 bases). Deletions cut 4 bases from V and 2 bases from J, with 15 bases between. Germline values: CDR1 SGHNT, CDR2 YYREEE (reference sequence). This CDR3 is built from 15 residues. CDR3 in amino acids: CASSIPGFSNTEAFF. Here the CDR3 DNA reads TGTGCCAGCAGCATACCAGGGTTCTCTAACACTGAAGCTTTCTTT.

CDR3 nucleotides: TGTGCCAGCAGAGGGGGATGGGACAGCCACTACGAGCAGTACTTC. Encoded protein: CASRGGWDSHYEQYF. The V gene is TRBV2, the J gene TRBJ2-7, with 7 nucleotides matching TRBD1. V lost 6 bases to trimming and J lost 3 bases; unmatched junction nucleotides: 11. CDR3 length: 15 residues. Germline V gives CDR1 SNHLY, CDR2 FYNNEI.

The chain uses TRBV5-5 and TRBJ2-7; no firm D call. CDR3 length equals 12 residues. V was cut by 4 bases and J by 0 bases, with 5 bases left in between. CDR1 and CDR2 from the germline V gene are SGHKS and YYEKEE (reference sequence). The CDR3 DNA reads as TGTGCCAGCAGCCCGAGCTCCTACGAGCAGTACTTC. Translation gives CASSPSSYEQYF.

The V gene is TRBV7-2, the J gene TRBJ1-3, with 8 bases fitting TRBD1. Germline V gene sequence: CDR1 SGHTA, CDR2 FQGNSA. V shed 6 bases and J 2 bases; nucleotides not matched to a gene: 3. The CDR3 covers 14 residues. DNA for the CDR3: TGTGCCAGCAGGTCGACAGGGGCTGGAAACACCATATATTTT. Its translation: CASRSTGAGNTIYF.

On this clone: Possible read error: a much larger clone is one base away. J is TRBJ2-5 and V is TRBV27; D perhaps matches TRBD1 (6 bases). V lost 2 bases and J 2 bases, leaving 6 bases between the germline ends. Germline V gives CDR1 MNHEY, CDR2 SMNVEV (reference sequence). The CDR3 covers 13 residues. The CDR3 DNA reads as TGTGCCAGCAGTTTACAGGGGCAAGAGACCCAGTACTTC. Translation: CASSLQGQETQYF.

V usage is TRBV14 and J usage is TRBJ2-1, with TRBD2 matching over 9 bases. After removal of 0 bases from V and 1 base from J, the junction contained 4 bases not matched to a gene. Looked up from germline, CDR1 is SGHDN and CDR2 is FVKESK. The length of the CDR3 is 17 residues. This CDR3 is CASSQDDLAGSYNEQFF. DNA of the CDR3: TGTGCCAGCAGCCAAGATGACCTAGCGGGGTCCTACAATGAGCAGTTCTTC.

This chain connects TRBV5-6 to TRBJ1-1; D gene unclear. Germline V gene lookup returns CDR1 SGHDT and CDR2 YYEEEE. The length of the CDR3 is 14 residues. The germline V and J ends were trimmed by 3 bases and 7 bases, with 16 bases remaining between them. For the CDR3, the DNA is TGTGCCAGCAGCTCGACCCAAATCAGAGATGAAGCTTTCTTT. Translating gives CASSSTQIRDEAFF. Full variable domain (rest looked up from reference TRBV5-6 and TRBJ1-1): DAGVTQSPTHLIKTRGQQVTLRCSPKSGHDTVSWYQQALGQGPQFIFQYYEEEERQRGNFPDRFSGHQFPNYSSELNVNALLLGDSALYLCASSSTQIRDEAFFGQGTRLTVV.

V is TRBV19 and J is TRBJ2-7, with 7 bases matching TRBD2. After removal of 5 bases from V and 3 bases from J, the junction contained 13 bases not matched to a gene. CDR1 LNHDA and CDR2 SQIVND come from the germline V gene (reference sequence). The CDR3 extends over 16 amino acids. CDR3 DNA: TGTGCCAGTAGTCCCGCTGCGATGGGCGGGAGCTACGAGCAGTACTTC. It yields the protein CASSPAAMGGSYEQYF.

This CDR3 reads CASSVAPNVGGRNEQFF. The CDR3 bases are TGTGCCAGCAGCGTAGCCCCCAACGTTGGCGGGAGGAATGAGCAGTTCTTC. The chain has TRBV9 and TRBJ2-1; TRBD2 agrees at 8 bases. Trimming took 0 bases from V and 7 from J; bases not matched to a gene: 12. This CDR3 contains 17 residues. Germline CDR1 reads SGDLS; CDR2 reads YYNGEE.

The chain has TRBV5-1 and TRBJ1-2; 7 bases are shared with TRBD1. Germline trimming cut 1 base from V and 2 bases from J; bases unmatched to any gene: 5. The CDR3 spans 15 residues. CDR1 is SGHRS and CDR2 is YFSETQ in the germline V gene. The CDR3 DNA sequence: TGCGCCAGCAGCTTGACAGGGGACTTCAACTATGGCTACACCTTC. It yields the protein CASSLTGDFNYGYTF. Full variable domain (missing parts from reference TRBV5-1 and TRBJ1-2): KAGVTQTPRYLIKTRGQQVTLSCSPISGHRSVSWYQQTPGQGLQFLFEYFSETQRNKGNFPGRFSGRQFSNSRSEMNVSTLELGDSALYLCASSLTGDFNYGYTFGSGTRLTVV.

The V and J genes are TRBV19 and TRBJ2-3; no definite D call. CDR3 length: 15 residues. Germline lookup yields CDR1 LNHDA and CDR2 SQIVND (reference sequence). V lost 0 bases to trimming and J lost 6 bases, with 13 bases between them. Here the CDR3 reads CASSIDPAQADTQYF. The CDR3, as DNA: TGTGCCAGTAGTATAGATCCCGCCCAAGCGGATACGCAGTATTTT.